The rows below give T cell receptor beta chains drawn from one sample of a study of T cell repertoires in cytomegalovirus infection. TCRdb called the reads again in MiXCR, with one record for every CDR3 protein. The sample carries around 530,000 distinct CDR3 sequences, about 26% recorded once. The sequencing input was PBMCs. These receptors all come from a human donor in good health (CMV status not recorded). Some clones in this sample may be carry-over from other donors' samples. Both conserved end residues are part of each CDR3. The D gene is left open where the match is weak. Clone size is not always given. Where it is, it says once, few, many or a class for expanded clones.

v_gene	j_gene	abundance	d_gene	CDR3aa	CDR3nt
TRBV20-1	TRBJ2-1	.	TRBD2	CSAAAGGRDEQFF	TGCAGTGCTGCAGCGGGAGGGCGGGATGAGCAGTTCTTC
TRBV6-2/TRBV6-3	TRBJ2-1	few	.	CATAETTGPYLYNEQFF	TGTGCCACAGCCGAAACGACAGGACCCTACTTATACAATGAGCAGTTCTTC
TRBV11-2	TRBJ2-3	many	.	CASSPSGTQYF	TGTGCCAGCAGCCCCTCAGGGACGCAGTATTTT
TRBV7-2	TRBJ2-6	many	.	CASSLGLESLIGANVLTF	TGTGCCAGCAGCTTAGGGTTAGAAAGTCTCATTGGGGCCAACGTCCTGACTTTC
TRBV6-2/TRBV6-3	TRBJ2-1	few	.	CASSYLELYNEQFF	TGTGCCAGCAGTTACCTGGAGCTGTACAATGAGCAGTTCTTC
TRBV11-2	TRBJ2-2	.	.	CASSTLTGELFF	TGTGCCAGCAGCACGCTTACCGGGGAGCTGTTTTTT
TRBV24-1	TRBJ2-1	few	TRBD2	CATSDRRAGSYNEQFF	TGTGCCACCAGTGATCGTAGAGCGGGGAGCTACAATGAGCAGTTCTTC
TRBV5-6	TRBJ2-7	few	.	CASSDGSGWVRSYEQYF	TGTGCCAGCAGCGATGGGTCCGGGTGGGTCCGCTCCTACGAGCAGTACTTC
TRBV7-2	TRBJ2-1	many	.	CASSLAPRGGYNEQFF	TGTGCCAGCAGCTTAGCCCCGAGGGGGGGCTACAATGAGCAGTTCTTC
TRBV7-6	TRBJ2-7	many	.	CASRQNAYGQKQEQYF	TGTGCCAGCAGGCAAAATGCTTATGGTCAGAAGCAAGAGCAGTACTTC
TRBV6-2/TRBV6-3	TRBJ2-2	.	.	CASSYAEGFPGELFF	TGTGCCAGCAGTTACGCGGAGGGGTTTCCCGGGGAGCTGTTTTTT
TRBV29-1	TRBJ2-2	few	.	CSVGAPRDTNTGELFF	TGCAGCGTTGGAGCTCCCCGGGACACCAACACCGGGGAGCTGTTTTTT
TRBV11-2	TRBJ2-2	.	.	CASSPRRTGELFF	TGTGCCAGCAGCCCCCGGCGCACCGGGGAGCTGTTTTTT
TRBV7-2	TRBJ1-2	many	.	CASPPLGGGYNYGYTF	TGTGCCAGCCCTCCTTTGGGAGGGGGATATAACTATGGCTACACCTTC
TRBV19	TRBJ2-1	.	.	CASSIDGSSYNEQFF	TGTGCCAGTAGTATCGACGGTAGCTCCTACAATGAGCAGTTCTTC
TRBV5-4	TRBJ2-7	few	TRBD1	CASSPDTGGYEQYF	TGTGCCAGCAGCCCCGATACAGGGGGCTACGAGCAGTACTTC
TRBV4-3	TRBJ1-6	.	.	CASSQGPGRPDNSPLHF	TGCGCCAGCAGCCAAGGCCCCGGCCGCCCAGATAATTCACCCCTCCACTTT
TRBV29-1	TRBJ2-3	.	.	CSVRQGSLTDTQYF	TGCAGCGTTCGGCAGGGGTCCCTTACAGATACGCAGTATTTT
TRBV11-2	TRBJ2-2	many	.	CASSLDYIGELFF	TGTGCCAGCAGCTTAGATTACATCGGGGAGCTGTTTTTT
TRBV7-6	TRBJ2-5	many	.	CASSLGPYTQETQYF	TGTGCCAGCAGCTTAGGCCCCTATACCCAAGAGACCCAGTACTTC
TRBV4-1	TRBJ2-7	few	.	CASSQENLGGEQYF	TGCGCCAGCAGCCAAGAAAACTTGGGGGGAGAGCAGTACTTC
TRBV6-2/TRBV6-3	TRBJ2-7	.	.	CASSWGDMTYEQYF	TGTGCCAGCAGTTGGGGGGACATGACCTACGAGCAGTACTTC
TRBV7-3	TRBJ2-7	few	TRBD2	CASSLNGFSGKSYEQYF	TGTGCCAGCAGCTTAAACGGGTTTAGCGGGAAGTCCTACGAGCAGTACTTC
TRBV19	TRBJ2-7	few	TRBD2	CASSMLAGELDEQYF	TGTGCCAGTAGTATGTTGGCGGGAGAATTAGACGAGCAGTACTTC
TRBV20-1	TRBJ2-3	few	TRBD2	CSARDPSLLAGDRDTQYF	TGCAGTGCTAGAGACCCGTCTCTTTTAGCGGGAGATAGAGATACGCAGTATTTT
TRBV12-3/TRBV12-4	TRBJ1-5	few	.	CASTPGSDQPQHF	TGTGCCAGCACCCCGGGAAGTGATCAGCCCCAGCATTTT
TRBV6-2/TRBV6-3	TRBJ2-3	few	TRBD1	CASSHGQGFPDTQYF	TGTGCCAGCAGTCACGGACAGGGTTTCCCAGATACGCAGTATTTT
TRBV4-3	TRBJ2-1	.	.	CASSQDDRFSYNEQFF	TGCGCCAGCAGCCAAGATGACCGCTTCTCCTACAATGAGCAGTTCTTC
TRBV18	TRBJ1-3	few	.	CASSPYDGFSGNTIYF	TGTGCCAGCTCACCATATGATGGATTCTCTGGAAACACCATATATTTT
TRBV6-1	TRBJ1-5	many	TRBD1	CASSVRTGGGQPQHF	TGTGCCAGCAGTGTAAGAACAGGGGGCGGGCAGCCCCAGCATTTT
TRBV12-3/TRBV12-4	TRBJ1-1	few	.	CASSPTGNSEAFF	TGTGCCAGCAGTCCTACAGGGAATTCTGAAGCTTTCTTT
TRBV7-2	TRBJ2-5	few	TRBD2	CASKFSGSYRGETQYF	TGTGCCAGCAAGTTTAGCGGGAGCTACCGGGGAGAGACCCAGTACTTC
TRBV7-9	TRBJ1-1	.	.	CASSRNGHRENTEAFF	TGTGCCAGCAGCCGCAACGGACATCGTGAGAACACTGAAGCTTTCTTT
TRBV19	TRBJ1-5	few	TRBD1	CASSIWAGTGGGGNQPQHF	TGTGCCAGTAGTATTTGGGCCGGGACAGGGGGCGGTGGCAATCAGCCCCAGCATTTT
TRBV20-1	TRBJ2-1	.	.	CSARDPGGEGNEQFF	TGCAGTGCTAGAGATCCCGGTGGAGAAGGCAATGAGCAGTTCTTC
TRBV7-8	TRBJ1-3	few	.	CASSRNRVPTGNTIYF	TGTGCCAGCAGTCGGAACAGGGTCCCGACTGGAAACACCATATATTTT
TRBV19	TRBJ2-2	.	TRBD2	CASRTGLAGNTGELFF	TGTGCCAGTAGGACCGGACTAGCGGGAAATACCGGGGAGCTGTTTTTT
TRBV6-2/TRBV6-3	TRBJ2-7	many	.	CASSLWGVAYEQYF	TGTGCCAGCAGTCTATGGGGGGTCGCCTACGAGCAGTACTTC
TRBV20-1	TRBJ2-3	once	.	CSARAGSSTDTQYF	TGCAGTGCTAGAGCGGGAAGCAGCACAGATACGCAGTATTTT
TRBV4-1	TRBJ2-1	few	.	CASSQDRREQFF	TGCGCCAGCAGCCAAGATAGGCGTGAGCAGTTCTTC
TRBV20-1	TRBJ2-1	.	.	CSASRGAAYNEQFF	TGCAGTGCTAGTCGTGGTGCGGCCTACAATGAGCAGTTCTTC